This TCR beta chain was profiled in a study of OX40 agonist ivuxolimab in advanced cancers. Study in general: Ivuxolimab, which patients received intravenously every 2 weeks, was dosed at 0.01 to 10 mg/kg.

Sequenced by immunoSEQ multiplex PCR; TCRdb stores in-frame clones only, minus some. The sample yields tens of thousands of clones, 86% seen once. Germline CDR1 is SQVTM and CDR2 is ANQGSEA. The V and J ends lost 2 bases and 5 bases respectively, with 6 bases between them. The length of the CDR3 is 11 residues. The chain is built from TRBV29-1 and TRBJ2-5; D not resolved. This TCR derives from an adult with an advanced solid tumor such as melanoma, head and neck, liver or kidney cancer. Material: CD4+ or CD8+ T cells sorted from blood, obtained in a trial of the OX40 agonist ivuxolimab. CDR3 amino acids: CSVESLETQYF. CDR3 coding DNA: TGCAGCGTTGAAAGTTTGGAGACCCAGTACTTC. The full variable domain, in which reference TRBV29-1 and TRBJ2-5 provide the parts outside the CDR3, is SAVISQKPSRDICQRGTSLTIQCQVDSQVTMMFWYRQQPGQSLTLIATANQGSEATYESGFVIDKFPISRPNLTFSTLTVSNMSPEDSSIYLCSVESLETQYFGPGTRLLVL.